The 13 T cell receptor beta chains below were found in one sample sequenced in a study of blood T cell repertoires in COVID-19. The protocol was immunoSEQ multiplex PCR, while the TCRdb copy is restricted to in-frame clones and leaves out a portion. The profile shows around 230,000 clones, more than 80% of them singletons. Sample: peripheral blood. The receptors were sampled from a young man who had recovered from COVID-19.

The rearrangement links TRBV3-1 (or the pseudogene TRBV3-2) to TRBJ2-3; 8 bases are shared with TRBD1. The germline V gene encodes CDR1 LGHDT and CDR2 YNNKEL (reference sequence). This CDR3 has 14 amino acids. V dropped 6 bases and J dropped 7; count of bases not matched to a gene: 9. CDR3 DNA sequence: TGTGCCAGCAGTTGGACAGGGAATATCAATACGCAGTATTTT. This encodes CASSWTGNINTQYF.

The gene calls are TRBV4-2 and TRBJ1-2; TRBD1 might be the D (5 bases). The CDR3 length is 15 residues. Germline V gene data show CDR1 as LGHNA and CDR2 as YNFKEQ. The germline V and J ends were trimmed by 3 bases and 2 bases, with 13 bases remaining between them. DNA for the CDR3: TGTGCCAGCAGCCAGGGCAGGGCCGTCAACTATGGCTACACCTTC. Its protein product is CASSQGRAVNYGYTF.

The CDR3 DNA sequence: TGTGCCAGCAACCAACTAGGGGGCGGCGAGCAGTACTTC. Its protein product is CASNQLGGGEQYF. J is TRBJ2-7 and V is TRBV6-6; 7 bases are shared with TRBD1. After removal of 7 bases from V and 6 bases from J, the junction contained 9 bases not matched to a gene. The germline gives CDR1 MNHNY, CDR2 SVGAGI (reference sequence). CDR3 length: 13 amino acids.

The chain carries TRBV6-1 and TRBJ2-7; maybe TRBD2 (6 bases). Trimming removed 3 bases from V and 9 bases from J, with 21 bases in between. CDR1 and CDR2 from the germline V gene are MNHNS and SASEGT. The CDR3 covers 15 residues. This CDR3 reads CASSDGLLPQLGQYF. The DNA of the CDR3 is TGTGCCAGCAGTGACGGACTATTACCCCAACTTGGGCAGTACTTC.

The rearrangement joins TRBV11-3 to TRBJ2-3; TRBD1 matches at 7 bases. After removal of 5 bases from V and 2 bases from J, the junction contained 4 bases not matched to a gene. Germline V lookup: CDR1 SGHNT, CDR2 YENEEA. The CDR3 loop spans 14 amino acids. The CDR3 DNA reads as TGTGCCAGCAGCCACGGGACAGTCACAGATACGCAGTATTTT. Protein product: CASSHGTVTDTQYF.

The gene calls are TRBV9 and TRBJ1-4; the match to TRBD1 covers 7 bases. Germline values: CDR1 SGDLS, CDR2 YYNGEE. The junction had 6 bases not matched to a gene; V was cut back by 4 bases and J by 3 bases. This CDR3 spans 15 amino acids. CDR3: CASSYTGTANEKLFF. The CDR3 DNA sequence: TGTGCCAGCAGCTACACCGGGACAGCTAATGAAAAACTGTTTTTT.

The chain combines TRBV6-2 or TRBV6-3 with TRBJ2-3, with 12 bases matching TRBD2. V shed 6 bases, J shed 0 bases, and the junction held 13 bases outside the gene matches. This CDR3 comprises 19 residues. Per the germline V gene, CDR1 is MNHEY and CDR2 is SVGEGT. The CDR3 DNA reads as TGTGCCAGCAGCCTATACGCCCGACTAGCGGGGGCTAGCACAGATACGCAGTATTTT. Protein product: CASSLYARLAGASTDTQYF.

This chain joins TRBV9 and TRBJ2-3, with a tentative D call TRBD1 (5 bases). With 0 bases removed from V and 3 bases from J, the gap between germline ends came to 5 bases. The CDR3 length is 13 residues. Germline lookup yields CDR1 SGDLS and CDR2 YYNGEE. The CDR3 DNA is TGTGCCAGCAGCGTAGAGGGGACAGATACGCAGTATTTT. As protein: CASSVEGTDTQYF.

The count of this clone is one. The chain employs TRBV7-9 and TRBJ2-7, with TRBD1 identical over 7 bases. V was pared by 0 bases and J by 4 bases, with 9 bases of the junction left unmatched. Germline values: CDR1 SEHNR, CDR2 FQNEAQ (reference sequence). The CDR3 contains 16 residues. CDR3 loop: CASSLALAEGAYEQYF. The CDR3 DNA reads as TGTGCCAGCAGCTTAGCGCTAGCCGAGGGGGCGTACGAGCAGTACTTC.

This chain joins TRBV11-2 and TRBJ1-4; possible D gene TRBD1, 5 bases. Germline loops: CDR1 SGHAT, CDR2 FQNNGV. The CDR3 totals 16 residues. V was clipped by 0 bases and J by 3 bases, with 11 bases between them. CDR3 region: CASSLDLGGANEKLFF. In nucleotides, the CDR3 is TGTGCCAGCAGCTTAGATCTCGGGGGAGCTAATGAAAAACTGTTTTTT. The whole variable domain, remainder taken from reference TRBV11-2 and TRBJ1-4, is EAGVAQSPRYKIIEKRQSVAFWCNPISGHATLYWYQQILGQGPKLLIQFQNNGVVDDSQLPKDRFSAERLKGVDSTLKIQPAKLEDSAVYLCASSLDLGGANEKLFFGSGTQLSVL.

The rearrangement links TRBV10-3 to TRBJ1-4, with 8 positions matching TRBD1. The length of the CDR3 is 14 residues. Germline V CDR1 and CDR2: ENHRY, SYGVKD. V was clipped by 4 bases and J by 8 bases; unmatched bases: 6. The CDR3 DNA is TGTGCCATCAGTGTAGCCCGGACAGGGGAAAAACTGTTTTTT. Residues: CAISVARTGEKLFF.

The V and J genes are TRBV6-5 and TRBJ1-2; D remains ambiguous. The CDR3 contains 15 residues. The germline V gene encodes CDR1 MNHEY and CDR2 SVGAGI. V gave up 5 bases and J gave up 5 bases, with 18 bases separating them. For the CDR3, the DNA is TGTGCCAGCAGTCAGGAAGGAGGGAGCGTATATGGCTACACCTTC. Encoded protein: CASSQEGGSVYGYTF.

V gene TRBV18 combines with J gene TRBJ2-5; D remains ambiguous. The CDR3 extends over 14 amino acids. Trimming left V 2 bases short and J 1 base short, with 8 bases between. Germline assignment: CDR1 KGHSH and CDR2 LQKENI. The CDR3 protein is CASSPMNSQETQYF. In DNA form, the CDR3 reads TGTGCCAGCTCACCAATGAACAGCCAAGAGACCCAGTACTTC.